The 3 T cell receptor beta chains below were found in one sample sequenced in a study of blood T cell repertoires in COVID-19. Assay used: immunoSEQ multiplex PCR; TCRdb lists only in-frame clones, some missing. The sample carries approximately 330,000 clones, approximately 90% recorded once. Material for sequencing was peripheral blood. The receptors come from a man aged 25 to 45 with COVID-19, enrolled during active disease.

CDR3 bases: TGTGCCAGCACCCTATCGATTGAGACAGCTGGAAACACCATATATTTT. Translating it yields CASTLSIETAGNTIYF. This chain links TRBV18 with TRBJ1-3, with TRBD1 as a possible D gene (5 bases). This CDR3 is 16 amino acids long. Germline CDR1 KGHSH, CDR2 LQKENI. V lost 8 bases and J lost 2, with 19 bases in between.

This chain links TRBV6-5 with TRBJ2-7; the match to TRBD1 covers 9 bases. V shed 5 bases, J shed 1 base, and the junction held 6 bases outside the gene matches. Per germline, CDR1 MNHEY and CDR2 SVGAGI. CDR3 length: 15 amino acids. Written as DNA, the CDR3 is TGTGCCAGCAGTACCCGGGACAGGGCTTCCTACGAGCAGTACTTC. It encodes CASSTRDRASYEQYF.

This clone was counted once. The genes are TRBV28 and TRBJ2-5; maybe TRBD2 (6 bases). Germline V gene data show CDR1 as MDHEN and CDR2 as SYDVKM. V lost 3 bases, J lost 5 bases, and 13 bases lay in between. This CDR3 has 14 residues. The CDR3 nucleotides read TGTGCCAGCAGTTTGGGGCGGCGGGGCGAGACCCAGTACTTC. The encoded protein is CASSLGRRGETQYF.